This is a list of T cell receptor beta chains from one sample in a study of T-cell reconstitution after alpha-beta-depleted transplantation in children. Via MiXCR, TCRdb re-called the PCR reads, giving one row per CDR3 protein. The sample records about 280,000 distinct CDR3 sequences, approximately 10% being singletons. The material was peripheral blood, obtained 180 days after TCRalphabeta/CD19-depleted stem cell transplant. All receptors come from a male patient between 2 and 10 years old who had a stem cell transplant for chronic granulomatous disease, so the T cells may come from the graft donor. Each CDR3 is given with its conserved first and last residue. A D gene is named only where the DNA matches it firmly. Size is omitted from some rows. Given values are once, few, many or a class for expanded clones.

few | TRBD1 | TRBJ2-3 | TRBV5-6 | TGTGCCAGCGGCTTGGGGCCCCTTGGACAGGGCGTACCAGATACGCAGTATTTT | CASGLGPLGQGVPDTQYF
many | NA | TRBJ2-1 | TRBV29-1 | TGCAGCGTTGAGGAGATATATGAGCAGTTCTTC | CSVEEIYEQFF
many | NA | TRBJ1-6 | TRBV12-3/TRBV12-4 | TGTGCCAGCAGTGTAGCAGGGGCAATAGGTTCACCCCTCCACTTT | CASSVAGAIGSPLHF
few | NA | TRBJ1-5 | TRBV19 | TGTGCCAGTAGTATTCAGCCACAGGGATTCAATCAGCCCCAGCATTTT | CASSIQPQGFNQPQHF
many | TRBD1 | TRBJ2-3 | TRBV20-1 | TGCAGTGCTCACCGGGACAGGGGGACAGATACGCAGTATTTT | CSAHRDRGTDTQYF
many | NA | TRBJ1-1 | TRBV15 | TGTGCCACCAGCAGAGGCGCAGGGACCCTGAACACTGAAGCTTTCTTT | CATSRGAGTLNTEAFF
many | NA | TRBJ2-5 | TRBV11-2 | TGTGCCAGCAGCCCCCCCCTTGGACAGAGTCAAATCCAGTACTTC | CASSPPLGQSQIQYF
many | NA | TRBJ1-1 | TRBV5-1 | TGCGCCAGCAGCGCCAATCAGGGGACAACTGAAGCTTTCTTT | CASSANQGTTEAFF
many | NA | TRBJ1-1 | TRBV5-5 | TGTGCCAGCAGCTTGGCGAGGAACACTGAAGCTTTCTTT | CASSLARNTEAFF
many | NA | TRBJ1-2 | TRBV12-3/TRBV12-4 | TGTGCCAGCAGAGGACAGACCTATGGCTACACCTTC | CASRGQTYGYTF
many | TRBD2 | TRBJ2-7 | TRBV28 | TGTGCCAGCAGTTTACCGGAGCGGGATCCCTACGAGCAGTACTTC | CASSLPERDPYEQYF
many | NA | TRBJ2-1 | TRBV21-1 | TGTGCCAGCAGCAAAGAGGCGGGAGGTGTATCTGAGCAGTTCTTC | CASSKEAGGVSEQFF
many | NA | TRBJ1-4 | TRBV5-1 | TGCGCCAGCAGCTTGCTCGCGTTTAATGAAAAACTGTTTTTT | CASSLLAFNEKLFF
NA | NA | TRBJ2-2 | TRBV20-1 | TGCAGTGCTAGACTCCGCGGGGAAACGAACACCGGGGAGCTGTTTTTT | CSARLRGETNTGELFF